The 23 T cell receptor beta chains listed next were all sequenced from one sample in a study of cytomegalovirus exposure and HLA in healthy donors. Produced via immunoSEQ multiplex PCR; TCRdb's table is partial and in-frame only. The profile shows over 45,000 clones, roughly nine tenths of them singletons. The specimen was PBMCs. These receptors were taken from a man aged 18 to 35 in good health and CMV-seronegative.

The chain recombines TRBV7-9 with TRBJ2-5; D call uncertain. V lost 5 bases and J 2 bases, leaving 12 bases between the germline ends. The CDR3 extends over 14 amino acids. The germline V gene has CDR1 SEHNR and CDR2 FQNEAQ (reference sequence). The CDR3 protein is CASSRDISQETQYF. The CDR3 bases are TGTGCCAGCAGCCGAGACATTTCGCAAGAGACCCAGTACTTC.

V is TRBV5-5 and J is TRBJ2-7, with a weak D call TRBD2 (5 bases). Germline assignment: CDR1 SGHKS and CDR2 YYEKEE (reference sequence). The ends were cut back, 0 bases at V and 6 bases at J, with 7 bases in the middle. This CDR3 region has 12 residues. Here the CDR3 DNA reads TGTGCCAGCAGCTTGGGTCTAGCCGAGCAGTACTTC. This sequence encodes CASSLGLAEQYF. The full variable domain, with the rest looked up from reference TRBV5-5 and TRBJ2-7, is DAGVTQSPTHLIKTRGQQVTLRCSPISGHKSVSWYQQVLGQGPQFIFQYYEKEERGRGNFPDRFSARQFPNYSSELNVNALLLGDSALYLCASSLGLAEQYFGPGTRLTVT.

This clone has only one observation. The chain joins TRBV9 to TRBJ2-7; 7 nucleotides line up with TRBD2. The CDR3 extends over 15 amino acids. Unmatched junction bases numbered 6, after V lost 0 bases and J lost 3 bases. Germline V lookup: CDR1 SGDLS, CDR2 YYNGEE. CDR3 protein: CASSVGQASGYEQYF. The CDR3 DNA follows: TGTGCCAGCAGCGTAGGCCAGGCTAGCGGCTACGAGCAGTACTTC.

The chain joins TRBV11-3 to TRBJ2-3, with D possibly matching TRBD2 (5 bases). The V gene's germline CDR1 is SGHNT and CDR2 YENEEA. Trimming stripped 3 bases from V and 0 bases from J, with 7 bases between. This CDR3 is built from 14 residues. Here the CDR3 DNA reads TGTGCCAGCAGCTTGAGCGGAAGCACAGATACGCAGTATTTT. Its protein product is CASSLSGSTDTQYF.

The chain is built from TRBV23-1 and TRBJ1-5; 7 nucleotides agree with TRBD1. TRBV23-1 belongs to the ORF category, with a function that is uncertain. The CDR3 consists of 17 residues. The V and J ends lost 3 bases and 0 bases, in that order; junction bases with no gene match: 8. The CDR3 region has the DNA TGCGCCAGCAGTCATGGGACAGACCTATATAGCAATCAGCCCCAGCATTTT. Protein: CASSHGTDLYSNQPQHF.

This chain's CDR3 is CASSLDFEDEQFF. For the CDR3, the DNA is TGTGCCAGCAGCTTGGATTTTGAGGATGAGCAGTTCTTC. This chain links TRBV5-6 with TRBJ2-1, with D unresolved. The V end was cut by 0 bases, the J end by 8 bases, with 9 bases between. Germline V CDR1 and CDR2: SGHDT, YYEEEE. CDR3 length: 13 residues.

The chain is built from TRBV4-1 and TRBJ2-7; 8 positions match TRBD1. The J segment lost 0 bases and the V segment lost 0 bases, leaving 4 bases of the junction unmatched. The CDR3 is 16 amino acids. Germline CDR1 reads MGHRA; CDR2 reads YSYEKL. The CDR3 sequence: CASSQERDRHSYEQYF. The CDR3 DNA sequence: TGCGCCAGCAGCCAAGAAAGGGACAGGCACTCCTACGAGCAGTACTTC.

The V and J genes are TRBV19 and TRBJ1-2; the D gene is possibly TRBD1 (6 bases). With 5 bases removed from V and 5 bases from J, the gap between germline ends came to 18 bases. The CDR3 contains 15 residues. CDR1 LNHDA and CDR2 SQIVND come from the germline V gene (reference sequence). The CDR3 here is CASSHKVAGTYGYTF. CDR3 nucleotides: TGTGCCAGTAGTCACAAGGTGGCTGGGACATATGGCTACACCTTC.

The chain combines TRBV27 with TRBJ2-7; D is perhaps TRBD1 (5 bases). Trimming took off 3 bases at V and 0 bases at J, with 12 bases between the two ends. The CDR3 consists of 15 residues. Germline V lookup: CDR1 MNHEY, CDR2 SMNVEV (reference sequence). CDR3 in amino acids: CASSFGQPSSYEQYF. The CDR3 region has the DNA TGTGCCAGCAGTTTCGGACAACCCTCCTCCTACGAGCAGTACTTC.

The chain couples TRBV10-1 to TRBJ2-7, with 12 bases lining up with TRBD2. Per germline, CDR1 WNHNN and CDR2 SYGVQD (reference sequence). The trim removed 0 bases at V and 4 bases at J, leaving 4 bases unmatched. The CDR3 has 16 residues. The CDR3 DNA reads TGCGCCAGCAGTGAGTCGACTAGCGGGAGACCGTACGAGCAGTACTTC. Residues: CASSESTSGRPYEQYF.

V and J are TRBV7-9 and TRBJ2-7, with TRBD2 matching over 7 bases. V was clipped by 1 base and J by 7 bases; unmatched bases: 7. Germline lookup yields CDR1 SEHNR and CDR2 FQNEAQ (reference sequence). The CDR3 length is 14 residues. Written as DNA, the CDR3 is TGTGCCAGCAGCTTAGTGCCTAGCGGCGATGAGCAGTACTTC. It specifies CASSLVPSGDEQYF.

The V gene is TRBV7-9, the J gene TRBJ2-5; possible D gene TRBD2, 5 bases. Deletions cut 6 bases from V and 5 bases from J, with 16 bases between. The CDR3 is made up of 14 amino acids. Germline values: CDR1 SEHNR, CDR2 FQNEAQ (reference sequence). The CDR3 reads CASSPFRTGETQYF. In nucleotides, the CDR3 is TGTGCCAGCAGTCCGTTTCGGACTGGGGAGACCCAGTACTTC.

V and J are TRBV18 and TRBJ1-5; D gene unclear. The CDR3 has 13 residues. The ends were cut back, 6 bases at V and 3 bases at J, with 9 bases in the middle. CDR1 KGHSH and CDR2 LQKENI come from the germline V gene. CDR3 loop: CASSRENNQPQHF. The CDR3 coding sequence is TGTGCCAGCTCCCGGGAGAACAATCAGCCCCAGCATTTT.

This clone was seen a single time. The chain combines TRBV28 with TRBJ2-1; 9 bases map to TRBD2. Germline CDR1 MDHEN, CDR2 SYDVKM. This CDR3 contains 14 residues. V was clipped by 2 bases and J by 5 bases; unmatched bases: 1. The CDR3 region is CASSLRLADNEQFF. For the CDR3, the DNA is TGTGCCAGCAGTTTAAGACTAGCGGACAATGAGCAGTTCTTC.

The chain employs TRBV2 and TRBJ2-2; perhaps TRBD2 as D (6 bases). Per germline, CDR1 SNHLY and CDR2 FYNNEI. V lost 3 bases, J lost 4 bases, and 12 bases lay in between. This CDR3 spans 15 amino acids. Here the CDR3 DNA reads TGTGCCAGCAGTGACAGGGACTCCAGCACCGGGGAGCTGTTTTTT. This translates into CASSDRDSSTGELFF.

This clone was recorded a few times. The V call is TRBV4-3, the J call TRBJ2-1; a possible D gene is TRBD1 (5 bases). V gave up 4 bases and J gave up 4 bases, with 8 bases separating them. CDR1 is LGHNA and CDR2 is YSLEER in the germline V gene. This CDR3 is built from 13 residues. CDR3 in DNA: TGCGCCAGCAGCCTAAGACAGTACAATGAGCAGTTCTTC. Amino acids: CASSLRQYNEQFF.

V usage is TRBV6-1 and J usage is TRBJ2-5; 7 nucleotides align to TRBD1. The ends lost 3 bases at V and 4 bases at J; junction bases unmatched: 8. Germline-derived CDR1 and CDR2 are MNHNS and SASEGT. The CDR3 sequence is 15 residues long. CDR3: CASSDLPGGVETQYF. DNA of the CDR3: TGTGCCAGCAGTGATTTACCAGGGGGAGTAGAGACCCAGTACTTC.

The chain has TRBV21-1 and TRBJ2-7; the table's D call TRBD2 went unverified against the DNA. TRBV21-1 is given as a pseudogene. The CDR3 consists of 14 residues. In nucleotides, the CDR3 is TGTGCCAGCAGCAGCCGACTAGCGCTCGACGAGCAGTACTTC. It specifies CASSSRLALDEQYF.

The gene calls are TRBV11-1 and TRBJ2-7; perhaps TRBD1 as D (5 bases). The CDR3 loop spans 16 amino acids. The ends were cut back, 5 bases at V and 0 bases at J, with 17 bases in the middle. Germline values: CDR1 SGHAT, CDR2 FQDESV (reference sequence). The CDR3 nucleotides read TGTGCCAGCAGCCCACCGGACATTACAAGCTCCTACGAGCAGTACTTC. It translates to CASSPPDITSSYEQYF.

The chain combines TRBV30 with TRBJ2-3; weak D call: TRBD1 (5 bases). V gave up 0 bases and J gave up 4 bases, with 17 bases separating them. Germline V gives CDR1 GTSNPN, CDR2 SVGIG (reference sequence). The length of the CDR3 is 16 residues. The CDR3 nucleotides are TGTGCCTGGAGTGTGACGCCCCAGGGTGGGTCAGATACGCAGTATTTT. It is translated as CAWSVTPQGGSDTQYF.

The count of this clone is one. The chain carries TRBV2 and TRBJ1-3; 8 bases are a match to TRBD1. The trim removed 4 bases at V and 5 bases at J, leaving 4 bases unmatched. The CDR3 extends over 14 amino acids. CDR1 and CDR2 from the germline V gene are SNHLY and FYNNEI. The CDR3 coding sequence is TGTGCCAGCAGTGGACAGGGGCAACGAAACACCATATATTTT. Translating gives CASSGQGQRNTIYF.

To note about this clone: The junction and the germline gene differ at one end; a read error may be behind it. The CDR3 protein is CASSWTLTSGRDF. The CDR3, as DNA: TGTGCCAGCAGCTGGACCTTGACTAGCGGGAGGGATTTT. The chain combines TRBV5-8 with TRBJ2-3; TRBD2 matches 14 bases. CDR1 and CDR2 from the germline V gene are SGHTS and YDEGEE. CDR3 length: 13 amino acids.

The chain is built from TRBV7-2 and TRBJ2-7, with no clear D. This CDR3 comprises 13 residues. Per the germline V gene, CDR1 is SGHTA and CDR2 is FQGNSA. Between the trimmed V and J ends, which lost 3 bases and 5 bases, there was a span of 11 bases. CDR3: CASSLVVVHEQYF. CDR3 coding DNA: TGTGCCAGCAGCTTGGTAGTGGTCCACGAGCAGTACTTC.